This is a list of T cell receptor beta chains from one sample in a study of PD-1 blockade in classical Hodgkin lymphoma. The assay was immunoSEQ multiplex PCR, and TCRdb's table has in-frame clones only and misses some. The table shows around 6,700 clones, with under 85% occurring only once. The sample consisted of CD8+ T cells from blood, taken before the fourth cycle of nivolumab. Receptors were obtained from a human donor with classical Hodgkin lymphoma. The CDR3 runs from the conserved cysteine through the conserved F or W. Rows may omit the clone size; those that give it use once, few, many or a size class.

clone_size j_call v_call cdr3_aa
- TRBJ1-1 TRBV13 CASSLGGALEAFF
- TRBJ2-1 TRBV6-6 CASTLKREGNEQFF
- TRBJ1-2 TRBV7-2 CASSLGYRASGYTF
- TRBJ1-2 TRBV19 CASSIPPTGNYGYTF
- TRBJ1-5 TRBV10-2 CASSGTQHSNQPQHF
few TRBJ2-1 TRBV11-3 CASSLEAGRNNEQFF
- TRBJ2-1 TRBV30 CAWSDLSPNDEQFF
- TRBJ2-5 TRBV2 CASSSPGQGTRETQYF
- TRBJ2-1 TRBV4-3 CASSQDSGLANEQFF
- TRBJ2-7 TRBV5-5 CASSLGSERRQYF
- TRBJ1-5 TRBV4-1 CASSQEWGREAQHF
- TRBJ2-2 TRBV18 CASSSRDRRREELFF
- TRBJ2-5 TRBV15 CATSRERDSLDSPSNEETQYF
- TRBJ1-2 TRBV27 CASSVNSGYGYTF
- TRBJ2-5 TRBV28 CASSPYSREHSHF
large TRBJ1-5 TRBV2 CASSAWGMQPQHF
- TRBJ2-5 TRBV28 CASSELTSSQETQYF
- TRBJ1-3 TRBV27 CASSLTVSSGNTIYF
- TRBJ1-3 TRBV7-6 CASRPGTGGNTIYF
few TRBJ2-7 TRBV4-2 CASSLGSERRQYF
- TRBJ1-5 TRBV7-8 CASSLAAGQDFNQPQHF
- TRBJ1-2 TRBV27 CASGAGVKNYTF
- TRBJ2-7 TRBV7-9 CASSSPTREAYYEQYF
large TRBJ1-1 TRBV21-1 CASSKFPAPDTEAFF
- TRBJ2-5 TRBV7-3 CASSSTGFQETQYF
- TRBJ2-7 TRBV19 CASRAQSSYEQYF
few TRBJ1-5 TRBV19 CASSIAHNQPQHF
- TRBJ2-7 TRBV30 CAWRSRGPAQDSYEQYF